This T cell receptor (beta chain) was obtained from a study of shared T cell receptors in the human thymus. Germline V lookup: CDR1 SGHTS, CDR2 YDEGEE. The CDR3 loop spans 16 amino acids. Between the trimmed V and J ends, which lost 4 bases and 9 bases, there was a span of 23 bases. Data came from immunoSEQ multiplex PCR; TCRdb stores just in-frame clones and leaves some out. The sample lists hundreds of thousands of clones, 70% to 90% seen once, with 0.0094% in the top ten. The same data also contributed to another study, on human thymus T cells. That work contributes: Healthy Finnish infants undergoing corrective surgery for congenital heart defects were the donors. Seemingly biased V and J gene usage marked thymic and blood repertoires.

The sequence was collected from a boy less than two years old with a congenital heart defect. The sequenced material came from thymocytes. The chain recombines TRBV5-8 with TRBJ1-5; D is ambiguous. The CDR3 loop is CASSRTAAGLGMPQHF. The CDR3 DNA sequence: TGTGCCAGCAGCCGAACAGCCGCGGGGTTAGGGATGCCCCAGCATTTT.